This is a list of T cell receptor beta chains from one sample in a study of T cells in Graves' hyperthyroidism and ophthalmopathy. TCRdb called the multiplex PCR reads again in MiXCR, with one record for every CDR3 protein. Of 650,000 to 700,000 distinct CDR3 sequences listed, around a sixth were seen once; the top ten hold roughly 16%. Source material: blood. Source of these receptors: a man aged 45 to 65 with Graves' hyperthyroidism. Both conserved end residues are part of each CDR3. The D gene is left open where the match is weak. Rows may omit the clone size; those that give it use once, few, many or a size class.

d_call	v_call	clone_size	j_call	cdr3_nt	cdr3_aa
NA	TRBV7-9	few	TRBJ2-7	TGTGCCAGCAGCCGACAGTACTTC	CASSRQYF
TRBD2	TRBV20-1	many	TRBJ2-3	TGCAGTGCCCAAGCGGGAGCGGGAGGCCGCTCTAGCACAGATACGCAGTATTTT	CSAQAGAGGRSSTDTQYF
NA	TRBV2	many	TRBJ2-3	TGTGCCAGCAGTGTAGATACGCAGTATTTT	CASSVDTQYF
NA	TRBV11-2	many	TRBJ2-1	TGTGCCAGCAGGGCCGTAGGCGGTGAGAATGAGCAGTTCTTC	CASRAVGGENEQFF
TRBD1	TRBV6-5	NA	TRBJ2-1	TGTGCCAGCAGTTCGGGACGCTCGGGACAGCTTTACTCCTACAATGAGCAGTTCTTC	CASSSGRSGQLYSYNEQFF
TRBD1	TRBV28	many	TRBJ2-7	TGTGCCAGCAGTTCAGGACAGGGTCGCGAGCAGTACTTC	CASSSGQGREQYF
TRBD1	TRBV7-3	NA	TRBJ1-2	TGTGCCAGCAGCTGGGACAGGGGTGGTAAAGGCTACACCTTC	CASSWDRGGKGYTF
NA	TRBV2	NA	TRBJ2-1	TGCGCCAGCAGCGGAAGGGGTTACAATGAGCAGATCTTC	CASSGRGYNEQIF
NA	TRBV14	NA	TRBJ2-7	TGTGCCAGCAGCCAAGATATTTCGGCTCCCTACGAGCAGTACTTC	CASSQDISAPYEQYF
TRBD1	TRBV6-9	NA	TRBJ2-2	TGTGCCAGCAATTTACAGGGGGCGAGAACCGGGGAGCTGTTTTTT	CASNLQGARTGELFF
NA	TRBV20-1	many	TRBJ2-3	TGCAGTGCTCCTAGGCAGGTGGGCACAGATACGCAGTATTTT	CSAPRQVGTDTQYF
TRBD1	TRBV3-1	few	TRBJ2-7	TGTGCCAGCAGTAAATCCGGGACAGGGTCCTACGAGCAGTACTTC	CASSKSGTGSYEQYF
NA	TRBV24-1	many	TRBJ2-1	TGTGCCACCAGTGATTCAGGGCTAGCGAGCTCCTACAATGAGCAGTTCTTC	CATSDSGLASSYNEQFF
TRBD2	TRBV5-6	NA	TRBJ2-2	TGTGCCAGCAGCTCGTTACTAGCGGGAGTACGGACCGGGGAGCTGTTTTTT	CASSSLLAGVRTGELFF
TRBD2	TRBV12-3/TRBV12-4	NA	TRBJ2-7	TGTGCCAGCAGTACAGGGACTAGCGGTCCCTACGAGCAGTACTTC	CASSTGTSGPYEQYF
TRBD2	TRBV6-5	few	TRBJ2-1	TGTGCCAGCAGACTAACTAGCGGAGGGGACAATGAGCAGTTCTTC	CASRLTSGGDNEQFF
NA	TRBV20-1	NA	TRBJ2-7	TGCAGTGCTTGCGCTATCGGGGGAATCTACGAGCAGTACTTC	CSACAIGGIYEQYF
NA	TRBV2	once	TRBJ2-7	TGTGCCAGCAGTGTTCCCGACGAGCAGTACTTC	CASSVPDEQYF
NA	TRBV30	NA	TRBJ2-2	TGTGCCTGGTCCCCGTTCACCGGGGAGCTGTTTTTT	CAWSPFTGELFF
NA	TRBV4-1	NA	TRBJ2-2	TGCGCCAGCAGCTTAAGCTGGAAAGGGGCCGGGGAGCTGTTTTTT	CASSLSWKGAGELFF
NA	TRBV6-1	many	TRBJ1-2	TGTGCCAGCAGGAATGAATTCGGAGGCTACACCTTC	CASRNEFGGYTF
TRBD2	TRBV28	many	TRBJ2-1	TGTGCCAGCACCCTACCCGGGACTAGATCCTACAATGAGCAGTTCTTC	CASTLPGTRSYNEQFF
TRBD1	TRBV7-2	few	TRBJ2-7	TGTGCCAGCAGCATTGGACAGGGGAATCTCGAGCAGTACTTC	CASSIGQGNLEQYF
TRBD2	TRBV5-1	many	TRBJ2-1	TGCGCCAGCAGCGACCGGACTAGCGTCAATGAGCAGTTCTTC	CASSDRTSVNEQFF
TRBD1	TRBV2	many	TRBJ2-3	TGTGCCAGCAGCGCCGGGACAGGCATATCCACAGATACGCAGTATTTT	CASSAGTGISTDTQYF
TRBD2	TRBV19	many	TRBJ2-1	TGTGCCAGTAGAGCGGGAGGGCCTAATGAGCAGTTCTTC	CASRAGGPNEQFF
TRBD2	TRBV28	few	TRBJ2-1	TGTGCCAGCAGTTCCCAGGGTAGCGGGAGGGTGAATGAGCAGTTCTTC	CASSSQGSGRVNEQFF
NA	TRBV3-1	many	TRBJ2-7	TGTGCCAGCAGCCGCCGGGACGGATACTACGAGCAGTACTTC	CASSRRDGYYEQYF
NA	TRBV6-5	NA	TRBJ2-2	TGTGCCAGCGAGGACTCGAACACCGGGGAGCTGTTTTTT	CASEDSNTGELFF
NA	TRBV20-1	NA	TRBJ1-2	TGCAGTGCTAGAGATGTAACAGATGATGGCTACACCTTC	CSARDVTDDGYTF
NA	TRBV11-2	many	TRBJ2-1	TGTGCCAGCAGCTGGAGTCGAGACATCTCCTACAATGAGCAGTTCTTC	CASSWSRDISYNEQFF
TRBD2	TRBV2	few	TRBJ2-3	TGTGCCAGCAGTGAGGTCAGACTAGCGGGCGCCACAGATACGCAGTATTTT	CASSEVRLAGATDTQYF
TRBD1	TRBV19	few	TRBJ1-5	TGTGCCAGTACCCCGACAGGGTTTGGAAATCAGCCCCAGCATTTT	CASTPTGFGNQPQHF
TRBD1	TRBV29-1	once	TRBJ1-2	TGCAGCGAACGGGACAGGGAGATAACGGATGGCTACACCTTC	CSERDREITDGYTF
TRBD1	TRBV6-2/TRBV6-3	few	TRBJ2-7	TGTGCCAGCAGGGGAATCCGGGACAGGGGGTACGAGCAGTACTTC	CASRGIRDRGYEQYF
NA	TRBV4-1	NA	TRBJ2-3	TGCGCCAGCAGCCAAGATCCCCCGGGAGTACTCGCAGATACGCAGTATTTT	CASSQDPPGVLADTQYF
TRBD1	TRBV12-3/TRBV12-4	many	TRBJ2-7	TGTGCCAGCAGTTTAGGGGCCGGGACAGTCGAGCAGTACTTC	CASSLGAGTVEQYF
TRBD2	TRBV11-2	NA	TRBJ2-5	TGTGCCAGCAGCTTGGGGGGGGTAGCGGGAGTTAGGGAGACCCAGTACTTC	CASSLGGVAGVRETQYF
NA	TRBV5-1	NA	TRBJ2-5	TGCGCCAGCAGTTGGGGGGTAGCACAAGAGACCCAGTACTTC	CASSWGVAQETQYF
NA	TRBV7-6	many	TRBJ2-1	TGTGCCAGCAGCAATCCAACGGGACATTACTACAATGAGCAGTTCTTC	CASSNPTGHYYNEQFF
NA	TRBV12-3/TRBV12-4	many	TRBJ1-2	TGTGCCAGCAGTTCCATACACAGAAATACTAACTATGGCTACACCTTC	CASSSIHRNTNYGYTF
NA	TRBV30	many	TRBJ2-2	TGTGCCTGGAGTGTACCCGGGACCGGGGAGCTGTTTTTT	CAWSVPGTGELFF
NA	TRBV2	NA	TRBJ2-7	TGTGCCAGCAGTGAAAAAACCTCGGGGGACGAGCAGTACTTC	CASSEKTSGDEQYF
TRBD2	TRBV28	NA	TRBJ2-1	TGTGCCAGCAGTTTATCTAGCGGGAGTAATGAGCAGTTCTTC	CASSLSSGSNEQFF
TRBD1	TRBV4-1	NA	TRBJ2-7	TGCGCCAGCAGCCAATCTGTGACAGGGCCCTACGAGCAGTACTTC	CASSQSVTGPYEQYF
TRBD1	TRBV30	many	TRBJ1-4	TGTGCCTGGAGTGGGGCAGGGGGCTTTTCAACTAATGAAAAACTGTTTTTT	CAWSGAGGFSTNEKLFF
TRBD2	TRBV18	many	TRBJ2-1	TGTGCCAGCTCACCGGGACTAGCAGTTTTTAATGAGCAGTTCTTC	CASSPGLAVFNEQFF
TRBD2	TRBV4-1	few	TRBJ2-5	TGCGCCAGCAGCCACCCCGGGACTAGCGGCTGGGAGACCCAGTACTTC	CASSHPGTSGWETQYF
TRBD2	TRBV7-2	many	TRBJ2-1	TGTGCCAGCAGCTCACCGACTAGCGGGCACAACAATGAGCAGTTCTTC	CASSSPTSGHNNEQFF